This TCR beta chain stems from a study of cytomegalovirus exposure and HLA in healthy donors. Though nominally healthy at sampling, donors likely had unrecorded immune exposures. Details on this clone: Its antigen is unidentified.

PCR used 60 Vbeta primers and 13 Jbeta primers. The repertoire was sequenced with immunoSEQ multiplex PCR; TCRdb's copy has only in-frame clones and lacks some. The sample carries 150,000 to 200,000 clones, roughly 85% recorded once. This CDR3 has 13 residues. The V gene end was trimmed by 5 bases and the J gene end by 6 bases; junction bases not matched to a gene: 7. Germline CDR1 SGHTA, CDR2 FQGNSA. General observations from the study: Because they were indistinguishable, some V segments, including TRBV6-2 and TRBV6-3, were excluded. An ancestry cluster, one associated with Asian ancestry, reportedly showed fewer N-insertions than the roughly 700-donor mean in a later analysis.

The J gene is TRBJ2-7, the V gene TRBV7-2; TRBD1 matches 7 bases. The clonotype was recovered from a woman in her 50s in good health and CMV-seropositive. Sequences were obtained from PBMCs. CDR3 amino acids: CASSPQTGIEQYF. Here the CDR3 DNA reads TGTGCCAGCAGCCCGCAGACAGGGATCGAGCAGTACTTC.